This T cell receptor (beta chain) was documented in a study of spatial heterogeneity in lung cancer. Background on the study: The mean occurrence of each unique TCR and UMI combination in raw reads exceeded nine. Points from the study as a whole: Whereas they appeared in blood less at follow-up, ubiquitous expanded tumor TCRs appeared there more at resection.

In this sample, this clonotype turned up a few times. Antigen: not known. As to time point: sample taken at primary tumor resection. In each case, whole RNA from tumor, nontumor lung or frozen PBMC was sequenced unsorted. There were around 72 donors, all of them untreated patients with early-stage non-small cell lung cancer. Unique molecular identifiers, one per molecule, were present on every TCR cDNA molecule. TCRdb re-called the 5' RACE reads with MiXCR, one entry per CDR3 protein. The data contain roughly 40,000 distinct CDR3 sequences, roughly 7% of them singletons. The CDR3 length is 15 residues. Germline V gives CDR1 LGHNT, CDR2 FRNRAP. Losses at the gene ends were 6 bases for V and 6 bases for J; bases not matched to a gene: 11.

The V and J genes are TRBV12-5 and TRBJ2-3, with 8 bases matching TRBD1. Here the sequenced sample was PBMCs, taken at surgery. This TCR derives from a female donor with early-stage non-small cell lung cancer. CDR3 DNA sequence: TGTGCTAGTGGCCCTGGGACAGGCCAAGGGGATACGCAGTATTTT. It specifies CASGPGTGQGDTQYF.